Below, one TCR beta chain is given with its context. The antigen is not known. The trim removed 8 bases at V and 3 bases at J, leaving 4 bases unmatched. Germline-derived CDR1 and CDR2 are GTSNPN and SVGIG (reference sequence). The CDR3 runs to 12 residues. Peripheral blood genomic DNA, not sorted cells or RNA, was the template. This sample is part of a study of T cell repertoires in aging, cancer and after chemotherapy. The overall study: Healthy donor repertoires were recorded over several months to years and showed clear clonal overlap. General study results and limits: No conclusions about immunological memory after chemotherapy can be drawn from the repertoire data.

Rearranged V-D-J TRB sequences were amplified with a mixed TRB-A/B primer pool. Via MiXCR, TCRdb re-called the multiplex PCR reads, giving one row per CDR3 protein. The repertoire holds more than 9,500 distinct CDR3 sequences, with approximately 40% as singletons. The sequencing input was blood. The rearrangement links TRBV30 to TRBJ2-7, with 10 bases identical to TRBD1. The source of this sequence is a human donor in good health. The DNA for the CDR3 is TGTGCCGGGGGACAGGGGTTCTACGAGCAGTACTTC. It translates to CAGGQGFYEQYF.